This is a list of T cell receptor beta chains from one sample in a study of post-analysis software for immune sequencing data. TCRdb re-called the PCR reads through MiXCR, storing one row per CDR3 protein. The table includes about 810,000 distinct CDR3 sequences, about 53% detected once. The sample was blood. The receptors here all came from a girl aged 10 to 17 with multiple sclerosis. The conserved cysteine and the conserved F or W are not part of the CDR3 here.

cdr3_length j_call v_call cdr3_aa
14 TRBJ2-7 TRBV9 ASSKRRDRSFWEQY
14 TRBJ2-4 TRBV28 ASSLGQGRAKNIQY
15 TRBJ2-1 TRBV6-1 ASSSGRAPIIYNEQF
11 TRBJ1-6 TRBV15 ATSGGSPIALH
14 TRBJ1-4 TRBV4-1 ASSLLGGATNEKLF
12 TRBJ2-7 TRBV5-1 ASSLAGTAYEQY
11 TRBJ1-5 TRBV20-1 SANRGQGQPQH
13 TRBJ1-2 TRBV27 ASSKAGLTLYGYT
14 TRBJ1-1 TRBV7-9 ASSSPTAQRRTEAF
11 TRBJ2-5 TRBV29-1 SGGRGGSETQY
13 NA TRBV6-5 ASSYSIGLAGEQY
13 TRBJ2-1 TRBV12-3/TRBV12-4 ASSIQTGGYNEQF
15 TRBJ2-4 TRBV27 ASSENSGRRAKNIQY